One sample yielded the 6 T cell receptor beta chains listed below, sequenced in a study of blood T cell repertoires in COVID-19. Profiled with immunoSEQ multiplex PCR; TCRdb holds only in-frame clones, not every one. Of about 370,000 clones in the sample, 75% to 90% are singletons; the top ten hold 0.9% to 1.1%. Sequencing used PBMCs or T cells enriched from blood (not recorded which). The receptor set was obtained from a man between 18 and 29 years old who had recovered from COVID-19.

The CDR3 loop reads CASSYSKGVNQPQHF. The CDR3 nucleotides are TGTGCCAGCAGTTACTCGAAGGGGGTAAATCAGCCCCAGCATTTT. This chain uses TRBV6-5 with TRBJ1-5, with a weak D call TRBD1 (6 bases). The ends were cut back, 0 bases at V and 4 bases at J, with 10 bases in the middle. CDR1 and CDR2 from the germline V gene are MNHEY and SVGAGI. The CDR3 is 15 amino acids.

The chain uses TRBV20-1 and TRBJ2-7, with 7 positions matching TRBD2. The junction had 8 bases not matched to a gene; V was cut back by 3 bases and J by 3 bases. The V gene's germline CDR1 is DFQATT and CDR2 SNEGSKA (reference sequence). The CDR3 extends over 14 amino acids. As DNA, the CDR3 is TGCAGTGCTAGTAGCCGATCTAGCGGCTACGAGCAGTACTTC. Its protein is CSASSRSSGYEQYF.

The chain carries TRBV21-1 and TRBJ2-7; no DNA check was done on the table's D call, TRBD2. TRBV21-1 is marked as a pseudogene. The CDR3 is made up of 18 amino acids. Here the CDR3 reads CASSKRGHRLRTRNEQYF. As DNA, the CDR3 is TGTGCCAGCAGCAAACGCGGCCACCGATTACGAACCAGAAACGAGCAGTACTTC.

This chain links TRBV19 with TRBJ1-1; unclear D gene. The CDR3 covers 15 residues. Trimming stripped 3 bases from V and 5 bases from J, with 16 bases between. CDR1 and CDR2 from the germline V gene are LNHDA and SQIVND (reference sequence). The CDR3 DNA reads TGTGCCAGTAGTATTAATGGCGGAAGAGGTACTGAAGCTTTCTTT. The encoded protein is CASSINGGRGTEAFF.

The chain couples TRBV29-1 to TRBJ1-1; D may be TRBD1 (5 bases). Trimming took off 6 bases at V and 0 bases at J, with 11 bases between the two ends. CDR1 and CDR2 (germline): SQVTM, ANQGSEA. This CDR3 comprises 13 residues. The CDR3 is CSVRGNMNTEAFF. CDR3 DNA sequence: TGCAGCGTCCGGGGGAATATGAACACTGAAGCTTTCTTT.

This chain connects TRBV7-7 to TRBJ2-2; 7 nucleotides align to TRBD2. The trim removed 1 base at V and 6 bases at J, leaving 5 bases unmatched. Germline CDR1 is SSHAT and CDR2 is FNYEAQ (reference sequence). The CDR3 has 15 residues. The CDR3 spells CASSLGLGGSGELFF. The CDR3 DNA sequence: TGTGCCAGCAGCTTAGGCTTGGGAGGGTCCGGGGAGCTGTTTTTT.